This is a list of T cell receptor beta chains from one sample in a study of patients and donors after allogeneic stem cell transplantation. TCRdb redid the calling of the RT-PCR reads with MiXCR, one entry per CDR3 protein. This repertoire shows approximately 99,000 distinct CDR3 sequences, roughly 37% found once; its top ten account for roughly 27%. Input material: blood, either unsorted or a sorted T cell fraction (not recorded which). All receptors come from a human donor who was either an allogeneic HSCT recipient or a stem cell or donor lymphocyte infusion donor (not recorded which). It is not recorded whose cells these are; they may come from a transplant donor. Each CDR3 is given with its conserved first and last residue. D genes are given only for firm matches. Clone size is shown for a subset of rows, as once, few, many or a class of expanded clone.

v_gene	abundance	d_gene	j_gene	CDR3aa	CDR3nt
TRBV7-9	-	-	TRBJ2-1	CASSSLGPPPRASSYNEQFF	TGTGCCAGCAGCTCCCTAGGCCCCCCTCCTCGAGCAAGCTCCTACAATGAGCAGTTCTTC
TRBV3-1	-	-	TRBJ2-1	CASSQREFEQFF	TGTGCCAGCAGCCAACGGGAGTTTGAGCAGTTCTTC
TRBV7-9	-	TRBD1	TRBJ1-1	CASSFQGANTEAFF	TGTGCCAGCAGCTTCCAGGGGGCGAACACTGAAGCTTTCTTT
TRBV10-3	few	TRBD1	TRBJ1-2	CAISESPGQGHGYTF	TGTGCCATCAGTGAGTCGCCGGGACAGGGCCATGGCTACACCTTC
TRBV5-1	-	TRBD1	TRBJ2-3	CASSFGQGGDTQYF	TGCGCCAGCAGCTTCGGACAGGGTGGAGATACGCAGTATTTT
TRBV12-3/TRBV12-4	-	TRBD1	TRBJ1-3	CASSPGRGPGNTIYF	TGTGCCAGCAGCCCCGGCAGGGGGCCGGGGAACACCATATATTTT
TRBV6-5	-	-	TRBJ1-6	CASSPDGQPNSPLHF	TGTGCCAGCAGCCCGGACGGGCAGCCCAATTCACCCCTCCACTTT
TRBV12-3/TRBV12-4	many	-	TRBJ1-5	CASSLRAANQPQHF	TGTGCCAGCAGTTTAAGGGCGGCCAATCAGCCCCAGCATTTT
TRBV12-3/TRBV12-4	few	-	TRBJ2-7	CASTLWGSHYEQYF	TGTGCCAGCACCCTGTGGGGCAGCCACTACGAGCAGTACTTC
TRBV4-2	-	-	TRBJ1-6	CASSLDGEGINSPLHF	TGTGCCAGCAGCCTTGACGGGGAGGGGATTAATTCACCCCTCCACTTT
TRBV28	few	-	TRBJ1-2	CASSIRGAYGGYTF	TGTGCCAGCAGTATCAGGGGAGCCTATGGTGGCTACACCTTC
TRBV7-9	-	-	TRBJ2-2	CASSLDRVAGELFF	TGTGCCAGCAGCTTAGACAGGGTCGCCGGGGAGCTGTTTTTT
TRBV5-1	-	-	TRBJ1-2	CASSLVGSRNYGYTF	TGCGCCAGCAGCTTGGTAGGCAGCCGTAACTATGGCTACACCTTC